The 26 T cell receptor beta chains in this list originate from one sample, sequenced in a study of CD8+ T cells in alopecia areata. cDNA prepared by RNA extraction and subsequent reverse transcription served as the template for sequencing. TCRdb's copy holds only in-frame clones and misses some; the assay was immunoSEQ multiplex PCR. The table has 70,000 or so clones, roughly 57% seen once. The sequencing here drew on CD8+ T cells sorted from blood, taken at week 0. The receptor set was obtained from a human donor with alopecia areata.

This clone occurred a few times. This chain joins TRBV7-9 and TRBJ1-2; a possible D gene is TRBD1 (5 bases). The CDR3 loop spans 16 amino acids. V gave up 1 base and J gave up 0 bases, with 12 bases separating them. Germline V lookup: CDR1 SEHNR, CDR2 FQNEAQ (reference sequence). CDR3 in amino acids: CASSLVGAQSNYGYTF. Written as DNA, the CDR3 is TGTGCCAGCAGCTTAGTCGGGGCCCAATCTAACTATGGCTACACCTTC.

This clone has just a few counts. The chain has TRBV29-1 and TRBJ2-2, with 9 bases fitting TRBD2. With V trimmed by 1 base and J by 7 bases, 16 bases remained unmatched. CDR3 length: 18 amino acids. Germline CDR1 SQVTM, CDR2 ANQGSEA. The CDR3 DNA reads as TGCAGCGTTGAAGTGGGGTTGGGTGCGGGAGGGCCGGACGGGGAGCTGTTTTTT. Translating it yields CSVEVGLGAGGPDGELFF.

The chain recombines TRBV7-6 with TRBJ2-3; 11 positions match TRBD2. The germline CDR1 and CDR2 sequences are SGHVS and FNYEAQ. With V trimmed by 5 bases and J by 6 bases, 13 bases remained unmatched. There are 17 residues in the CDR3. CDR3: CASSPYPGLAVGDTQYF. CDR3 DNA sequence: TGTGCCAGCAGCCCCTATCCGGGACTAGCGGTAGGGGATACGCAGTATTTT.

The chain carries TRBV7-9 and TRBJ2-1; TRBD2 aligns across 7 bases. Trimming removed 4 bases from V and 4 bases from J; junction bases left unmatched: 4. The CDR3 contains 14 residues. Germline V gene lookup returns CDR1 SEHNR and CDR2 FQNEAQ (reference sequence). CDR3 loop: CASSSAGGYNEQFF. For the CDR3, the DNA is TGTGCCAGCAGCTCGGCCGGGGGGTACAATGAGCAGTTCTTC.

The V call is TRBV7-6, the J call TRBJ2-7; D is perhaps TRBD1 (6 bases). V lost 1 base and J lost 3, with 10 bases in between. The CDR3 sequence is 14 residues long. In germline, CDR1 is SGHVS, CDR2 FNYEAQ. In nucleotides, the CDR3 is TGTGCCAGCAGCTTAGGAGAAGGGGGCTACGAGCAGTACTTC. Amino acids: CASSLGEGGYEQYF.

The rearrangement uses TRBV27 and TRBJ1-1; possible D gene TRBD1, 5 bases. CDR3 length: 15 residues. Trimming took off 4 bases at V and 1 base at J, with 13 bases between the two ends. CDR1 is MNHEY and CDR2 is SMNVEV in the germline V gene (reference sequence). CDR3 protein: CASSSPTAGNTEAFF. The DNA for the CDR3 is TGTGCCAGCAGTTCCCCGACAGCGGGGAACACTGAAGCTTTCTTT.

This rearrangement joins TRBV11-2 to TRBJ1-1; a weak D match, TRBD1 (6 bases). This CDR3 is built from 12 residues. The germline V and J ends were trimmed by 5 bases and 5 bases, with 9 bases remaining between them. CDR1 SGHAT and CDR2 FQNNGV come from the germline V gene. This CDR3 reads CASSTGWTEAFF. CDR3 in DNA: TGTGCCAGCAGCACAGGGTGGACTGAAGCTTTCTTT. The full variable domain, completed using reference TRBV11-2 and TRBJ1-1, is EAGVAQSPRYKIIEKRQSVAFWCNPISGHATLYWYQQILGQGPKLLIQFQNNGVVDDSQLPKDRFSAERLKGVDSTLKIQPAKLEDSAVYLCASSTGWTEAFFGQGTRLTVV.

This clone was picked up a small number of times. V usage is TRBV19 and J usage is TRBJ1-1, with unresolved D. Trimming pared 5 bases from V and 4 bases from J, leaving 17 bases between. This CDR3 is 15 amino acids long. Germline V gene sequence: CDR1 LNHDA, CDR2 SQIVND (reference sequence). The CDR3 loop reads CASSPGGIVGTEAFF. CDR3 DNA sequence: TGTGCCAGTAGTCCTGGTGGGATAGTGGGCACTGAAGCTTTCTTT.

This chain connects TRBV5-6 to TRBJ2-3, with 11 bases matching TRBD2. This CDR3 comprises 18 residues. The ends lost 4 bases at V and 0 bases at J; junction bases unmatched: 10. The V gene's germline CDR1 is SGHDT and CDR2 YYEEEE. The CDR3 sequence: CASSPNLLAGGSTDTQYF. The CDR3 nucleotides are TGTGCCAGCAGCCCCAACCTCCTAGCGGGAGGCAGCACAGATACGCAGTATTTT.

Many counts were recorded for this clone. The V call is TRBV19, the J call TRBJ1-2; D unresolved. Trimming took 1 base from V and 2 from J, leaving 14 bases between them. Germline CDR1 reads LNHDA; CDR2 reads SQIVND (reference sequence). The CDR3 runs to 16 residues. CDR3 residues: CASSIGSRALNYGYTF. CDR3 DNA sequence: TGTGCCAGTAGTATAGGCAGCCGGGCCTTGAACTATGGCTACACCTTC. Looking up the rest from reference TRBV19 and TRBJ1-2 gives the full variable domain: DGGITQSPKYLFRKEGQNVTLSCEQNLNHDAMYWYRQDPGQGLRLIYYSQIVNDFQKGDIAEGYSVSREKKESFPLTVTSAQKNPTAFYLCASSIGSRALNYGYTFGSGTRLTVV.

The chain carries TRBV7-8 and TRBJ2-5; the match to TRBD1 covers 9 bases. The germline gives CDR1 SGHVS, CDR2 FQNEAQ. The CDR3 sequence is 15 residues long. Trimming cost V 6 bases and J 0 bases; bases outside gene matches: 5. The CDR3 nucleotides read TGTGCCAGCAGGGACGACAGGGGGTACCAAGAGACCCAGTACTTC. It translates to CASRDDRGYQETQYF.

This clone was seen only a few times. CDR3: CASSSNSGRSYIQYF. CDR3 in DNA: TGTGCCAGCAGTTCAAATAGCGGGAGGTCCTACATTCAGTACTTC. This chain uses TRBV27 with TRBJ2-4; 10 nucleotides agree with TRBD2. The V gene's germline CDR1 is MNHEY and CDR2 SMNVEV (reference sequence). This CDR3 spans 15 amino acids. Trimming cost V 4 bases and J 8 bases; bases outside gene matches: 8.

This clone has only a few counts. The CDR3 region has the DNA TGCAGCGTTGAATCGGACACCTCCTACGAGCAGTACTTC. Its translation is CSVESDTSYEQYF. The V and J genes are TRBV29-1 and TRBJ2-7; a possible D gene is TRBD1 (5 bases). Trimming pared 2 bases from V and 0 bases from J, leaving 8 bases between. This CDR3 contains 13 residues. Germline CDR1 reads SQVTM; CDR2 reads ANQGSEA.

There are a few counts of this clone. The chain links TRBV10-3 to TRBJ1-1; 7 positions match TRBD1. The germline V gene has CDR1 ENHRY and CDR2 SYGVKD. V was pared by 2 bases and J by 0 bases, with 6 bases of the junction left unmatched. This CDR3 has 16 residues. CDR3 DNA: TGTGCCATCAGTGAGACTGGGACAGCCATGAACACTGAAGCTTTCTTT. Translating gives CAISETGTAMNTEAFF.

This clone was detected a few times. The chain employs TRBV29-1 and TRBJ2-3; D may be TRBD1 (6 bases). Trimming shortened V by 6 bases and J by 2 bases, and 24 bases separated the two germline ends. The CDR3 has 17 residues. Germline V lookup: CDR1 SQVTM, CDR2 ANQGSEA. The CDR3 protein is CSVTGHRALPFTDTQYF. DNA for the CDR3: TGCAGCGTGACGGGACACAGGGCCCTCCCCTTCACAGATACGCAGTATTTT.

CDR3 sequence: CASSVADRDVIGDTQYF. In DNA form, the CDR3 reads TGTGCCAGCAGCGTAGCGGACAGGGATGTCATAGGGGATACGCAGTATTTT. The rearrangement joins TRBV9 to TRBJ2-3, with 8 nucleotides matching TRBD1. The CDR3 sequence is 17 residues long. V was pared by 0 bases and J by 6 bases, with 12 bases of the junction left unmatched. Germline loops: CDR1 SGDLS, CDR2 YYNGEE.

This clone was counted between two and nine times. The CDR3 coding sequence is TGTGCCAGCAGCTTAGGGGGCACAGATACGCAGTATTTT. Its translation: CASSLGGTDTQYF. V gene TRBV7-2 combines with J gene TRBJ2-3, with D hard to call. The CDR3 has 13 amino acids. Germline CDR1 is SGHTA and CDR2 is FQGNSA. V lost 1 base and J 1 base, leaving 3 bases between the germline ends. The entire variable domain, with the rest obtained from reference TRBV7-2 and TRBJ2-3, is as follows: GAGVSQSPSNKVTEKGKDVELRCDPISGHTALYWYRQSLGQGLEFLIYFQGNSAPDKSGLPSDRFSAERTGGSVSTLTIQRTQQEDSAVYLCASSLGGTDTQYFGPGTRLTVL.

In this sample, this clone turned up a few times. The chain joins TRBV29-1 to TRBJ1-2, with a possible D match to TRBD1 (6 bases). V lost 6 bases and J 0 bases, leaving 14 bases between the germline ends. Looked up from germline, CDR1 is SQVTM and CDR2 is ANQGSEA. The CDR3 runs 14 residues. The CDR3 protein is CSVAQGVPNYGYTF. In DNA form, the CDR3 reads TGCAGCGTCGCACAGGGAGTCCCTAACTATGGCTACACCTTC.

J is TRBJ1-5 and V is TRBV9; the D is unclear. This CDR3 is built from 12 residues. Germline CDR1 SGDLS, CDR2 YYNGEE. V dropped 3 bases and J dropped 5 bases, with 6 bases sitting between them. Written as DNA, the CDR3 is TGTGCCAGCAGCGCAGGAGATCAGCCCCAGCATTTT. Residues: CASSAGDQPQHF.

The gene calls are TRBV5-1 and TRBJ2-7; TRBD2 matches 8 bases. This CDR3 is built from 18 residues. Germline CDR1 SGHRS, CDR2 YFSETQ. Unmatched junction bases numbered 18, after V lost 4 bases and J lost 3 bases. CDR3 protein: CASSGDPTSEYPIYEQYF. In DNA form, the CDR3 reads TGCGCCAGCAGCGGGGACCCGACTAGCGAGTATCCAATCTACGAGCAGTACTTC. Full variable domain (remainder filled in from reference TRBV5-1 and TRBJ2-7): KAGVTQTPRYLIKTRGQQVTLSCSPISGHRSVSWYQQTPGQGLQFLFEYFSETQRNKGNFPGRFSGRQFSNSRSEMNVSTLELGDSALYLCASSGDPTSEYPIYEQYFGPGTRLTVT.

The chain uses TRBV4-1 and TRBJ1-1; D perhaps matches TRBD1 (5 bases). The CDR3 has 16 amino acids. Trimming pared 2 bases from V and 5 bases from J, leaving 18 bases between. Germline assignment: CDR1 MGHRA and CDR2 YSYEKL. CDR3 coding DNA: TGCGCCAGCAGCCAAACCCCTCCGGGGCGCGGGACTGAAGCTTTCTTT. Residues: CASSQTPPGRGTEAFF.

V gene TRBV19 combines with J gene TRBJ1-2; no clear D gene. CDR3 length: 13 amino acids. The V end lost 1 base, the J end lost 6 bases, and 9 bases lay between the germline ends. Germline CDR1 is LNHDA and CDR2 is SQIVND (reference sequence). The DNA of the CDR3 is TGTGCCAGTAGTATAGTCGCTGGAGATGGCTACACCTTC. It translates to CASSIVAGDGYTF. Full variable domain (outside the CDR3, taken from reference TRBV19 and TRBJ1-2): DGGITQSPKYLFRKEGQNVTLSCEQNLNHDAMYWYRQDPGQGLRLIYYSQIVNDFQKGDIAEGYSVSREKKESFPLTVTSAQKNPTAFYLCASSIVAGDGYTFGSGTRLTVV.

The V gene is TRBV7-9, the J gene TRBJ1-1; D is ambiguous. The V end was cut by 5 bases, the J end by 3 bases, with 7 bases between. Germline-derived CDR1 and CDR2 are SEHNR and FQNEAQ (reference sequence). This CDR3 is built from 12 residues. The CDR3: CASSPSYTEAFF. CDR3 DNA: TGTGCCAGCAGCCCCAGCTACACTGAAGCTTTCTTT.

The chain joins TRBV7-3 to TRBJ2-2; D gene ambiguous. CDR3 size: 14 residues. Germline CDR1 is SGHTA and CDR2 is FQGTGA. Trimming left V 2 bases short and J 6 bases short, with 10 bases between. CDR3 nucleotide sequence: TGTGCCAGCAGCTTATCGCAGGTCGCCGGGGAGCTGTTTTTT. It encodes CASSLSQVAGELFF.

The chain recombines TRBV10-3 with TRBJ1-5; D gene uncertain. This CDR3 is 13 amino acids long. The germline V gene encodes CDR1 ENHRY and CDR2 SYGVKD. The V end lost 7 bases, the J end lost 6 bases, and 13 bases lay between the germline ends. CDR3 DNA: TGTGCCATCAAGGGCACACTCTTTCAGCCCCAGCATTTT. The encoded protein is CAIKGTLFQPQHF.

The gene calls are TRBV29-1 and TRBJ2-1; D is perhaps TRBD1 (6 bases). Trimming removed 7 bases from V and 0 bases from J, with 13 bases in between. This CDR3 has 14 residues. Per the germline V gene, CDR1 is SQVTM and CDR2 is ANQGSEA. The CDR3 DNA reads as TGCAGCGCAGACAGGTCGAGCTCCTACAATGAGCAGTTCTTC. It translates to CSADRSSSYNEQFF.